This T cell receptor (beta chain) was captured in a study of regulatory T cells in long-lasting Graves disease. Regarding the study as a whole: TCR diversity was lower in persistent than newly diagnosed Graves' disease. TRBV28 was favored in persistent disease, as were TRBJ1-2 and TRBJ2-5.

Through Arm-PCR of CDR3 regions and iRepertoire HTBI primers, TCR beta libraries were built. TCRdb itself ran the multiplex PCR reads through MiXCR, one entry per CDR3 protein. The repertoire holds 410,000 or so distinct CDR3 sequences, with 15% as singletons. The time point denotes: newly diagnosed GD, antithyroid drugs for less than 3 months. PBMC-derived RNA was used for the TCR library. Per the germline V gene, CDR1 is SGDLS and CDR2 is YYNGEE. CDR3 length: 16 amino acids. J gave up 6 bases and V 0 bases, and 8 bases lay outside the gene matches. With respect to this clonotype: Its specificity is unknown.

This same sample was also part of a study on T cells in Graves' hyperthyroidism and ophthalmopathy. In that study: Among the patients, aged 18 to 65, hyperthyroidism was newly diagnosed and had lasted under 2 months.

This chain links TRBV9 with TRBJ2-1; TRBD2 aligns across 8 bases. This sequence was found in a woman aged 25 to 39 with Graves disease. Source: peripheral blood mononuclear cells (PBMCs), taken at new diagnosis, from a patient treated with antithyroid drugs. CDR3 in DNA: TGTGCCAGCAGCGTAGGAGGCAGCGCGGGGGGCAATGAGCAGTTCTTC. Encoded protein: CASSVGGSAGGNEQFF.